This T cell receptor beta chain was recovered during a study of CD4 T cells in relation to SARS-CoV-2 and coronaviruses (dated by TCRdb to the early 2020s). General notes on the study: The ViraFEST assay cultured PBMCs with antigen for roughly 10 days, then sequenced TCR beta CDR3s to find antigen-specific clonal expansions. The Adaptive Biotechnologies TCR-sequencing kit was used to sequence samples from a few pre-COVID donors and the naive versus memory experiments, whereas other data were Illumina-based. Expansion assays from other donors in the study were sequenced with a different, Illumina-based TCR-beta assay. Patient-derived lymphoblastoid cell lines were used to map the HLA restriction of shared crossreactive spike epitopes. The negative reference condition was either a culture with an HIV-1 Nef peptide pool or a culture with no peptide. At the level of individual TCR clonotypes, the study evaluated whether memory CD4+ T cells crossreact between the spike proteins of SARS-CoV-2 and those of common cold coronaviruses. General findings and caveats noted by the study authors: The study was limited by small numbers of patients and tested TCRs. Crossreactivity analysis centred on spike protein, so crossreactivity against other viral proteins was not assessed. Roughly 64% of donors had memory CD4+ clonotypes that crossrecognized SARS-CoV-2 and at least one common cold coronavirus spike. Because no donor provided both pre-pandemic and post-infection samples, tracing the source of pre-existing responses was limited. Compared with monoreactive clones, crossreactive clones had significantly weaker SARS-CoV-2-driven expansion, a result consistent with antigenic imprinting.

CD4+ T cells from unexposed donors were collected before the COVID-19 pandemic (2011-2018). The EasySep CD4+ T cell isolation kit was used to isolate CD4+ T cells once the cultures had run for ten to eleven days. As far as cell numbers permitted, CD4+ T cells from unexposed donors were tested for reactivity against SARS-CoV-2 S and N as well as four spike pools from common cold coronaviruses. Each well received under 2.5 million PBMCs, cultured in IMDM supplemented with approximately 5% human AB serum and around 10 IU/ml IL-2. Half of the culture medium was replaced with fresh IL-2-containing medium on days 3 and 7. In general, every peptide culture condition was set up in three replicate wells. The leukapheresis product used for the unexposed donors was purchased from a commercial source. Ficoll-Paque PLUS gradient centrifugation was used to isolate PBMCs from either whole blood or leukapheresis product. PBMCs were either cryopreserved at -140°C or used fresh in the expansion assay. The QIAamp Micro DNA Kit was used to extract genomic DNA from the CD4+ T cells.

Library construction relied on the immunoSEQ multiplex PCR assay. The authors' analysis ran thus. During preprocessing, nonproductive sequences were removed, as were CDR3s that did not start with C, did not end with F or W, or were shorter than 7 amino acids. The MANAFEST web app identified antigen-specific clonotypes based on expansion compared with the reference and other culture wells. A clone was considered positive if the clone showed significant expansion compared with the reference culture in 2 of 3 replicate wells at an FDR below 0.05. A further requirement for positive clones was significant expansion compared with all other tandem wells, along with an odds ratio above 5. After three terminal residues were trimmed from each end, CDR3 homology was quantified as pairwise Levenshtein distance using the stringdist R package. The clones in this table, taken by TCRdb from immuneACCESS, are in-frame only. Not every clone is retained; where verified, under half of the shortfall comes from an unresolved V gene, and the cause of the rest is unknown. V and J calls and clone size are as listed in that table; D and trimming were resolved from the DNA. The sample contains some 16,000 clones, around four fifths of them found a single time. Jointly, the top ten make up about two fifths of the sample.

A note on this clone: No antigen is known for it. Within one base of it there is no much larger clone, and no base qualities were kept.

As encoded in the germline V gene (reference sequence), CDR1 is MNHEY while CDR2 is SMNVEV. From its cysteine to its phenylalanine, the CDR3 spans 11 amino acids. Only CDR3 DNA remains: 33 bases, in frame from the first base. The junction shows trimming of 8 bases on V and 4 bases on J, plus 9 bases between the germline ends. The receptor was derived from a human donor in good health. Input material: CD4+ T cells from PBMCs, cultured in vitro. The sequence is built from TRBV27 and TRBJ2-7; perhaps TRBD2 is the D gene, with 5 bases matching. Here the CDR3 is given as CASASGYEQYF. DNA sequence: TGTGCCAGCGCGTCGGGATACGAGCAGTACTTC.